Here is one T cell receptor beta chain with its context. Its specific antigen is unknown. No per-base quality is available; no much larger clone lies one base away. V is cut back by 5 bases and J by 2 bases, with 5 bases in the junction unmatched. The CDR3 starts with the cysteine, ends with the phenylalanine, and has 14 residues. The kept DNA is CDR3 alone, 42 bases in frame from the first base. Reading the germline V gene (reference sequence) gives CDR1 SGHKS and CDR2 YYEKEE. The data derive from a study of blood T cell repertoires in COVID-19 (TCRdb year 2020). Turning to the overall study: Samples from collaborators originated in the United States, Italy and Spain and spanned both the acute and convalescent phases of COVID-19. The prospective study material was composed of cDNA or gDNA derived from T cells, B-cell-depleted T cells, or PBMCs. Subjects who had been exposed to COVID-19, were actively infected with it, or had recovered from it provided the deeply sampled blood TCRbeta repertoires that made up the dataset. The repertoires were released in a freely available public database intended as a resource for research on the immune response to SARS-CoV-2. The samples were drawn from two sources: the first 160 participants of the ongoing ImmuneRACE study, and 1,254 subjects contributed by 6 global collaborators. Sample metadata almost always included a de-identified subject ID, COVID-19 status, age in years and sex. Where HLA class I and class II types were available, the types were taken from metadata supplied by the sample provider, not from assay-based typing. The full study reports these points: How much clinical and demographic metadata was included differed by source and by participant, and the metadata was provided uncurated.

Collaborating institutions collected whole blood in K2EDTA tubes following their own protocols. Collaborator samples were shipped for TCRbeta analysis as frozen whole blood, isolated PBMCs, or DNA extracted from either sample type. The immunoSEQ Assay, a bias-controlled multiplex PCR, was used to amplify TCRbeta CDR3 regions from genomic DNA. The authors' analysis ran thus. Within the assay, amplification of reference gene primers was used to estimate how many nucleated cells each sample contained. To quantify the absolute abundance of each unique TCRbeta CDR3 rearrangement, sequence reads were collapsed and filtered. For each sample, productive Simpson clonality was calculated by taking the square root of Simpson's diversity index across productive rearrangements. Not all clones reach the TCRdb copy of this immuneACCESS table, which keeps in-frame sequences only. Checked studies attribute under half of the gap to unresolved V genes and leave the rest unexplained. That table is the source of V, J and clone size, and D and trimming were worked out from the DNA. This sample holds 150,000 to 200,000 clones; approximately 85% were observed only once. The ten largest account for about 9.4% of the sample.

The chain couples TRBV5-5 to TRBJ1-1, with 8 junctional bases fitting TRBD1. This receptor was taken from a woman aged 80 or older with acute or convalescent COVID-19. The sequencing input was peripheral blood. The CDR3 here reads CASRLTGGNTEAFF. At the DNA level, the sequence is TGTGCCAGCAGACTAACAGGGGGTAACACTGAAGCTTTCTTT.